The clone carrying this TCR beta chain was found a few times. Its antigen remains unknown. This entry belongs to a study of human T cells and chemical hapten exposure. TCRdb reprocessed the RACE reads with MiXCR, giving one entry per CDR3 protein. The top ten clones hold 4.6% of a sample with about 80,000 distinct CDR3 sequences, approximately 14% of them seen once. Whole-study findings and limits: Versus controls, significantly more large CDR3 similarity clusters arose from expanded TCRs.

Time point specified: pre-sensitization, week 0. Treatment: therapeutic diphenylcyclopropenone sensitization with weekly scalp DPC. Sequencing was performed on whole blood, taken in connection with sensitization to the hapten diphenylcyclopropenone (DPC). This receptor was obtained from a woman aged 45-59 years with alopecia areata. Some clones in this sample may be carry-over from other donors' samples.

The CDR3 region is CASTPNRHTGELFF. The CDR3 nucleotides read TGTGCCAGCACACCCAACAGGCACACCGGGGAGCTGTTTTTT. The chain carries TRBV28 and TRBJ2-2; D perhaps matches TRBD1 (5 bases). The germline V and J ends were trimmed by 7 bases and 3 bases, with 12 bases remaining between them. The germline V gene has CDR1 MDHEN and CDR2 SYDVKM. The CDR3 contains 14 residues.